Sequencing of this T cell receptor (beta chain) was carried out in a study of T-cell memory formation after mild COVID-19. With constant-segment primers, 5'RACE yielded cDNA libraries of TCR alpha and TCR beta that carried sample barcodes and UMIs. TCRdb re-called the 5' RACE reads through MiXCR, storing one row per CDR3 protein. The data hold about 170,000 distinct CDR3 sequences, with about an eighth observed a single time. CDR1 is WNHNN, CDR2 SYGVQD, per germline (reference sequence). The CDR3 is 12 residues long. Concerning this clonotype itself: Germline is not matched at one junction end, which may reflect a read error.

Specimen: PBMCs or a T cell subset sorted from them (not recorded which). This chain uses TRBV10-1 with TRBJ1-2; 9 bases fit TRBD1. This clonotype was obtained from a man younger than 35 who had mild COVID-19 (a few samples of this study predate the infection). Cell type and time point are not known. Here the CDR3 DNA reads TGCGCCAGCAGTGGAGGACAGGGGACCTACTCCTTC. Translating gives CASSGGQGTYSF.